The TCR beta chain under discussion was sequenced for a study of T cells of healthy individuals. This clonotype was found many times. TCRdb re-derived calls from the 5' RACE reads in MiXCR, one entry per CDR3 protein. This table holds 75,000 to 95,000 distinct CDR3 sequences, about 5% found once. In germline, CDR1 is ENHRY, CDR2 SYGVKD. V was trimmed by 8 bases and J by 0 bases, leaving 7 bases between them. The CDR3 has 13 amino acids. This chain uses TRBV10-3 with TRBJ2-2, with D possibly matching TRBD2 (5 bases). This clonotype originated in a female donor in good health. The DNA of the CDR3 is TGTGCCATCGGGAGCCCGAACACCGGGGAGCTGTTTTTT. It specifies CAIGSPNTGELFF.